This T cell receptor (beta chain) was captured by sequencing in a study of blood T cell repertoires in COVID-19. The assay was immunoSEQ multiplex PCR, and TCRdb's table has in-frame clones only and misses some. Of approximately 200,000 clones listed, approximately 90% are singletons. The source material was PBMCs or T cells enriched from blood (not recorded which). This TCR was recovered from a woman between 18 and 29 years old in a cohort exposed to, infected with or recovered from COVID-19 (not recorded which).

The CDR3 DNA is TGTGCCAGCAGCTTTGGGCCGGGGAACTATGGCTACACCTTC. Translation gives CASSFGPGNYGYTF. The chain combines TRBV11-2 with TRBJ1-2, with D hard to call. Trimming removed 3 bases at V and 2 bases at J, with 10 bases between. This CDR3 is built from 14 residues. Germline V lookup: CDR1 SGHAT, CDR2 FQNNGV.